The next 20 T cell receptor beta chains were all read from a single sample in a study of cytomegalovirus exposure and HLA in healthy donors. It was with 60 Vbeta and 13 Jbeta primers that the PCR ran. The method was immunoSEQ multiplex PCR; TCRdb's version includes in-frame clones alone and lacks a portion of them. The repertoire holds some 98,000 clones, with roughly four fifths as singletons. Material: PBMCs. The receptors were sampled from a human donor in good health.

This chain connects TRBV7-2 to TRBJ2-7, with 10 nucleotides matching TRBD1. CDR1 is SGHTA and CDR2 is FQGNSA in the germline V gene. The CDR3 sequence is 13 residues long. Unmatched junction bases numbered 5, after V lost 5 bases and J lost 7 bases. The CDR3: CASSRQGAREQYF. CDR3 coding DNA: TGTGCCAGCAGCAGACAGGGGGCGCGGGAGCAGTACTTC.

The chain couples TRBV28 to TRBJ2-5; the match to TRBD1 covers 12 bases. V dropped 1 base and J dropped 5; count of bases not matched to a gene: 5. The CDR3 sequence is 16 residues long. Germline values: CDR1 MDHEN, CDR2 SYDVKM. The CDR3 sequence: CASSLYGTGGRETQYF. For the CDR3, the DNA is TGTGCCAGCAGTTTATACGGGACAGGGGGCAGGGAGACCCAGTACTTC.

This chain uses TRBV5-6 with TRBJ1-2; D ambiguous. The ends were cut back, 0 bases at V and 8 bases at J, with 14 bases in the middle. The germline V gene has CDR1 SGHDT and CDR2 YYEEEE. This CDR3 has 14 amino acids. As DNA, the CDR3 is TGTGCCAGCAGCTTGGTTCAGGCGTCATCGGGCTACACCTTC. Protein: CASSLVQASSGYTF.

The V call is TRBV7-2, the J call TRBJ2-2; D remains unclear. Trimming cost V 5 bases and J 1 base, with 11 bases left between them. CDR3 length equals 15 residues. In germline, CDR1 is SGHTA, CDR2 FQGNSA. The chain's CDR3 is CASSPVPGNTGELFF. The CDR3 bases are TGTGCCAGCAGCCCGGTCCCTGGGAACACCGGGGAGCTGTTTTTT.

This clone was picked up one time. This sequence joins TRBV7-9 and TRBJ2-7; 9 nucleotides align to TRBD1. Germline V gene data show CDR1 as SEHNR and CDR2 as FQNEAQ (reference sequence). Germline trimming cut 7 bases from V and 3 bases from J; bases unmatched to any gene: 10. CDR3 length: 15 amino acids. In DNA form, the CDR3 reads TGTGCCAGCACCTCGCCGGGACAGGGCGTCTACGAGCAGTACTTC. Amino acids: CASTSPGQGVYEQYF.

The rearrangement uses TRBV5-1 and TRBJ2-7, with TRBD2 identical over 9 bases. The CDR3 spans 16 residues. Germline V gene sequence: CDR1 SGHRS, CDR2 YFSETQ. The V and J ends lost 0 bases and 0 bases, in that order; junction bases with no gene match: 4. CDR3 loop: CASSLAASGTSYEQYF. The CDR3 region has the DNA TGCGCCAGCAGCTTGGCGGCTAGCGGGACCTCCTACGAGCAGTACTTC.

The V and J genes are TRBV5-6 and TRBJ1-1, with D unclear. V was clipped by 2 bases and J by 3 bases, with 5 bases between them. Germline values: CDR1 SGHDT, CDR2 YYEEEE. The CDR3 has 12 amino acids. This chain's CDR3 is CASSLPDTEAFF. DNA of the CDR3: TGTGCCAGCAGCTTACCGGACACTGAAGCTTTCTTT.

The CDR3 region is CASSQVRSREGESYEQYF. The CDR3 DNA reads TGTGCCAGCAGCCAAGTGAGGTCGCGGGAGGGGGAGTCCTACGAGCAGTACTTC. This chain joins TRBV4-2 and TRBJ2-7; TRBD2 aligns across 9 bases. V lost 1 base to trimming and J lost 1 base; unmatched junction nucleotides: 11. Germline lookup yields CDR1 LGHNA and CDR2 YNFKEQ. The CDR3 loop spans 18 amino acids.

The table lists this clone with a few counts. J is TRBJ1-1 and V is TRBV4-1, with D unresolved. The CDR3 extends over 17 amino acids. The ends were cut back, 0 bases at V and 1 base at J, with 15 bases in the middle. CDR1 and CDR2 (germline): MGHRA, YSYEKL. The DNA of the CDR3 is TGCGCCAGCAGCCAAGATCCGTGGGGAGCACAGAACACTGAAGCTTTCTTT. Amino acid sequence: CASSQDPWGAQNTEAFF.

This clone appeared a few times. CDR3 region: CASSETSGSGGELFF. CDR3 DNA sequence: TGTGCCAGCAGCGAGACTAGCGGGTCGGGCGGGGAGCTGTTTTTT. The chain combines TRBV6-1 with TRBJ2-2, with 10 positions matching TRBD2. Germline CDR1 reads MNHNS; CDR2 reads SASEGT. V trimming: 6 bases; J trimming: 7 bases; junction bases outside the gene matches: 8. This CDR3 comprises 15 residues.

The V and J genes are TRBV4-2 and TRBJ2-3; tentatively, D is TRBD2 (6 bases). Germline V gives CDR1 LGHNA, CDR2 YNFKEQ. The CDR3 contains 16 residues. V was cut by 2 bases and J by 1 base, with 13 bases left in between. CDR3 coding DNA: TGTGCCAGCAGCCAATCGGTGGCTAGCGGCACAGATACGCAGTATTTT. Translation: CASSQSVASGTDTQYF.

The chain couples TRBV7-9 to TRBJ2-7; 7 nucleotides match TRBD2. Looked up from germline, CDR1 is SEHNR and CDR2 is FQNEAQ (reference sequence). This CDR3 region has 14 residues. Trimming took 8 bases from V and 3 from J; bases not matched to a gene: 10. Here the CDR3 reads CASPTGGRGYEQYF. The CDR3 coding sequence is TGTGCCAGCCCCACGGGGGGTCGGGGCTACGAGCAGTACTTC. Full variable domain (remainder filled in from reference TRBV7-9 and TRBJ2-7): DTGVSQNPRHKITKRGQNVTFRCDPISEHNRLYWYRQTLGQGPEFLTYFQNEAQLEKSRLLSDRFSAERPKGSFSTLEIQRTEQGDSAMYLCASPTGGRGYEQYFGPGTRLTVT.

This chain connects TRBV7-8 to TRBJ2-3, with 8 positions matching TRBD2. The V and J ends lost 9 bases and 4 bases, in that order; junction bases with no gene match: 6. Germline CDR1 SGHVS, CDR2 FQNEAQ. CDR3 length: 13 amino acids. CDR3 nucleotides: TGTGCCAGTTCCCCGGGAGGGCCAGATACGCAGTATTTT. It codes for CASSPGGPDTQYF.

A single count supports this clone. This sequence joins TRBV19 and TRBJ1-2; TRBD1 matches 8 bases. CDR3 length: 15 amino acids. The V segment lost 6 bases and the J segment 4 bases; nucleotides outside the gene matches: 10. In germline, CDR1 is LNHDA, CDR2 SQIVND (reference sequence). CDR3 region: CASRPQGAGSYGYTF. CDR3 DNA sequence: TGTGCCAGTAGGCCTCAGGGGGCTGGAAGCTATGGCTACACCTTC.

For the CDR3, the DNA is TGTGCCAGCAGCCCGACAGGGGTAGCTGGGGCCAACGTCCTGACTTTC. It encodes CASSPTGVAGANVLTF. The chain is built from TRBV7-9 and TRBJ2-6; TRBD1 agrees at 8 bases. V trimming: 5 bases; J trimming: 2 bases; junction bases outside the gene matches: 5. The CDR3 runs 16 residues. In germline, CDR1 is SEHNR, CDR2 FQNEAQ (reference sequence).

This clone was found a few times. This chain joins TRBV4-1 and TRBJ1-4, with 8 bases lining up with TRBD1. Germline assignment: CDR1 MGHRA and CDR2 YSYEKL. CDR3 length: 15 amino acids. Germline trimming cut 4 bases from V and 6 bases from J; bases unmatched to any gene: 7. CDR3 nucleotides: TGCGCCAGCAGCCCCCCAGGACAGGGCGATGAAAAACTGTTTTTT. Translated, it gives CASSPPGQGDEKLFF.

On this clone: At one of its ends the junction is not consistent with the germline gene, which may arise from a read error. The chain links TRBV27 to TRBJ2-7, with D perhaps matching TRBD1 (5 bases). Germline V CDR1 and CDR2: MNHEY, SMNVEV (reference sequence). CDR3 length: 13 residues. CDR3 nucleotide sequence: TGTGCCAGCACTTCGACAGCAACCTACGAGCGGTACTTC. This sequence encodes CASTSTATYERYF.

The CDR3 nucleotides read TGTGCCAGCAGCTCGGGGGACGCCGGTCGGGACGAGCAGTACTTC. Amino acid sequence: CASSSGDAGRDEQYF. The chain combines TRBV7-9 with TRBJ2-7, with D possibly TRBD2 on 6 matching bases. The CDR3 length is 15 residues. Germline values: CDR1 SEHNR, CDR2 FQNEAQ (reference sequence). Trimming cost V 4 bases and J 5 bases, with 18 bases left between them.

This clone appeared a few times. V and J are TRBV10-2 and TRBJ2-3, with 7 bases identical to TRBD2. The V gene's germline CDR1 is WSHSY and CDR2 SAAADI. The CDR3 runs to 10 residues. V dropped 8 bases and J dropped 8; count of bases not matched to a gene: 1. The DNA of the CDR3 is TGCGCCAGCCCGGGGGGTACGCAGTATTTT. Protein sequence: CASPGGTQYF.

In this sample, this clone turned up a few times. The chain recombines TRBV15 with TRBJ1-2, with 12 bases lining up with TRBD1. CDR3 size: 17 residues. Germline assignment: CDR1 LNHNV and CDR2 YYDKDF (reference sequence). The V segment lost 4 bases and the J segment 3 bases; nucleotides outside the gene matches: 9. The CDR3 DNA reads TGTGCCACCAGCACTGGGGGACAGGGGGCGAGGTACTATGGCTACACCTTC. Its translation: CATSTGGQGARYYGYTF.